This entry lists 30 T cell receptor beta chains sequenced from one sample in a study of cytomegalovirus exposure and HLA in healthy donors. PCR amplification relied on 60 Vbeta primers (plus 13 Jbeta primers). This table comes from immunoSEQ multiplex PCR, and its TCRdb copy is limited to in-frame clones, with some not included. The sample includes 55,000 to 85,000 clones. Sequenced: PBMCs. The receptors were gathered from a woman in her 30s in good health and CMV-seronegative.

This chain links TRBV11-1 with TRBJ2-1; D is perhaps TRBD2 (5 bases). Germline V gene data show CDR1 as SGHAT and CDR2 as FQDESV (reference sequence). V lost 1 base and J lost 9, with 13 bases in between. The CDR3 is 14 amino acids. The CDR3 DNA reads as TGTGCCAGCAGCTTAGGAAGCAGGAGGACTGAGCAGTTCTTC. Translating it yields CASSLGSRRTEQFF.

V usage is TRBV30 and J usage is TRBJ1-6; D gene unclear. Germline V CDR1 and CDR2: GTSNPN, SVGIG (reference sequence). The CDR3 has 12 residues. Deletions cut 1 base from V and 11 bases from J, with 9 bases between. This CDR3 is CAWSAPGAPLHF. CDR3 nucleotides: TGTGCCTGGAGTGCGCCCGGGGCACCCCTCCACTTT. The whole variable domain, remainder taken from reference TRBV30 and TRBJ1-6, is SQTIHQWPATLVQPVGSPLSLECTVEGTSNPNLYWYRQAAGRGLQLLFYSVGIGQISSEVPQNLSASRPQDRQFILSSKKLLLSDSGFYLCAWSAPGAPLHFGNGTRLTVT.

The chain combines TRBV9 with TRBJ1-4; 8 positions match TRBD1. CDR3 length: 16 residues. V lost 2 bases and J lost 3; bases outside the gene matches: 6. CDR1 is SGDLS, CDR2 YYNGEE, per germline. In nucleotides, the CDR3 is TGTGCCAGCAGCGTTACAGGGGGTAATCCTAATGAAAAACTGTTTTTT. The encoded protein is CASSVTGGNPNEKLFF.

The chain recombines TRBV2 with TRBJ1-1; no clear D gene. In germline, CDR1 is SNHLY, CDR2 FYNNEI. Trimming pared 7 bases from V and 3 bases from J, leaving 9 bases between. This CDR3 region has 12 residues. CDR3 in amino acids: CASTRSDTEAFF. For the CDR3, the DNA is TGTGCCAGCACGCGGAGCGACACTGAAGCTTTCTTT.

This rearrangement joins TRBV7-9 to TRBJ2-5; the D gene is possibly TRBD1 (6 bases). Germline CDR1 and CDR2: SEHNR and FQNEAQ (reference sequence). Trimming took off 5 bases at V and 5 bases at J, with 18 bases between the two ends. This CDR3 spans 15 amino acids. In nucleotides, the CDR3 is TGTGCCAGCAGCGTTTCAGCTACAGGGTGGGAGACCCAGTACTTC. Residues: CASSVSATGWETQYF.

The J gene is TRBJ1-4, the V gene TRBV7-2; D not certain. Germline loops: CDR1 SGHTA, CDR2 FQGNSA. Trimming cost V 2 bases and J 5 bases, with 12 bases left between them. This CDR3 contains 15 residues. The CDR3 sequence: CASSLRSGVNEKLFF. The DNA for the CDR3 is TGTGCCAGCAGCTTACGATCCGGGGTGAATGAAAAACTGTTTTTT.

The chain carries TRBV6-5 and TRBJ2-2; 7 bases map to TRBD2. Looked up from germline, CDR1 is MNHEY and CDR2 is SVGAGI. The CDR3 loop spans 15 amino acids. J was trimmed by 6 bases and V by 2 bases; bases with no gene match: 6. This chain's CDR3 is CASSYGGGFAGELFF. The CDR3 region has the DNA TGTGCCAGCAGTTACGGGGGAGGGTTCGCCGGGGAGCTGTTTTTT.

The gene calls are TRBV5-1 and TRBJ2-7; D is undetermined. V lost 2 bases to trimming and J lost 6 bases, with 9 bases between them. This CDR3 has 12 amino acids. CDR1 and CDR2 from the germline V gene are SGHRS and YFSETQ. The chain's CDR3 is CASSFEVGEQYF. CDR3 in DNA: TGCGCCAGCAGCTTCGAGGTGGGCGAGCAGTACTTC.

The chain is built from TRBV7-2 and TRBJ2-5, with 10 bases matching TRBD1. CDR1 SGHTA and CDR2 FQGNSA come from the germline V gene. V lost 2 bases, J lost 5 bases, and 5 bases stayed unmatched. The CDR3 runs to 15 residues. The CDR3: CASSLRQGAGETQYF. The CDR3 coding sequence is TGTGCCAGCAGCTTAAGACAGGGGGCTGGGGAGACCCAGTACTTC.

The J gene is TRBJ2-1, the V gene TRBV4-1; 11 bases match TRBD2. The length of the CDR3 is 16 residues. Germline V CDR1 and CDR2: MGHRA, YSYEKL. V lost 2 bases to trimming and J lost 8 bases; unmatched junction nucleotides: 8. The CDR3 protein is CASSQPLLAGADEQFF. CDR3 in DNA: TGCGCCAGCAGCCAACCTCTACTAGCGGGGGCCGATGAGCAGTTCTTC.

The chain uses TRBV28 and TRBJ2-5; perhaps TRBD1 as D (5 bases). The CDR3 is 11 residues long. Germline V gene data show CDR1 as MDHEN and CDR2 as SYDVKM. V lost 7 bases and J lost 9, with 12 bases in between. The CDR3, as DNA: TGTGCCAGCAAAGGGGAAGGGGCCCAGTACTTC. This gives the protein CASKGEGAQYF. Complete variable domain (other parts from reference TRBV28 and TRBJ2-5): DVKVTQSSRYLVKRTGEKVFLECVQDMDHENMFWYRQDPGLGLRLIYFSYDVKMKEKGDIPEGYSVSREKKERFSLILESASTNQTSMYLCASKGEGAQYFGPGTRLLVL.

The chain is built from TRBV27 and TRBJ2-7; the match to TRBD1 covers 7 bases. This CDR3 region has 14 residues. From germline, CDR1 is MNHEY and CDR2 SMNVEV (reference sequence). V dropped 5 bases and J dropped 7; count of bases not matched to a gene: 11. The CDR3 sequence: CASSLGQRPLEQYF. The CDR3 DNA is TGTGCCAGCAGTCTGGGACAGCGCCCCTTGGAGCAGTACTTC.

The chain is built from TRBV5-4 and TRBJ2-7; 12 nucleotides agree with TRBD2. Germline loops: CDR1 SGHNT, CDR2 YYREEE (reference sequence). After removal of 3 bases from V and 9 bases from J, the junction contained 7 bases not matched to a gene. The CDR3 contains 14 residues. The CDR3 reads CASSSLTSGGVQYF. The CDR3 DNA reads as TGTGCCAGCAGCTCCTTGACTAGCGGGGGTGTGCAGTACTTC.

The genes are TRBV19 and TRBJ1-4, with 8 bases identical to TRBD1. Germline assignment: CDR1 LNHDA and CDR2 SQIVND (reference sequence). The CDR3 loop spans 14 amino acids. V was pared by 9 bases and J by 4 bases, with 7 bases of the junction left unmatched. CDR3 DNA: TGTGCCAGCTCGACAGGGGAATTTAATGAAAAACTGTTTTTT. The encoded protein is CASSTGEFNEKLFF.

The chain has TRBV28 and TRBJ2-5; the D is unclear. V shed 4 bases and J shed 1 base, with 16 bases lying between them. Germline V gives CDR1 MDHEN, CDR2 SYDVKM. The CDR3 runs 16 residues. In DNA, the CDR3 is TGTGCCAGCAGTTCCCTACTCCCCCCGATCCAAGAGACCCAGTACTTC. Protein sequence: CASSSLLPPIQETQYF.

The V gene is TRBV28, the J gene TRBJ1-2; no reliable D call. Deletions cut 1 base from V and 4 bases from J, with 10 bases between. The V gene's germline CDR1 is MDHEN and CDR2 SYDVKM. This CDR3 has 14 residues. CDR3 in amino acids: CASSLLGSFYGYTF. The CDR3 DNA reads TGTGCCAGCAGTTTATTGGGCAGCTTCTATGGCTACACCTTC.

This chain uses TRBV4-1 with TRBJ2-3, with a weak D call TRBD2 (6 bases). Between the trimmed V and J ends, which lost 0 bases and 4 bases, there was a span of 17 bases. The CDR3 is 17 residues long. The V gene's germline CDR1 is MGHRA and CDR2 YSYEKL. The CDR3 loop is CASSQEGAGTPPDTQYF. For the CDR3, the DNA is TGCGCCAGCAGCCAAGAAGGCGCCGGGACTCCTCCAGATACGCAGTATTTT.

The V and J genes are TRBV28 and TRBJ1-3; maybe TRBD1 (5 bases). The CDR3 covers 15 residues. Germline V CDR1 and CDR2: MDHEN, SYDVKM. Trimming took 8 bases from V and 0 from J, leaving 14 bases between them. DNA of the CDR3: TGTGCCAGCGAGGAGGGACTTTTCTCTGGAAACACCATATATTTT. It codes for CASEEGLFSGNTIYF.

The chain carries TRBV9 and TRBJ1-1; D not resolved. Between the trimmed V and J ends, which lost 1 base and 4 bases, there was a span of 8 bases. The CDR3 is 13 residues long. Germline V lookup: CDR1 SGDLS, CDR2 YYNGEE. In nucleotides, the CDR3 is TGTGCCAGCAGCGTAATTCGGGGCACTGAAGCTTTCTTT. It is translated as CASSVIRGTEAFF.

The rearrangement joins TRBV5-1 to TRBJ2-7, with TRBD1 matching 7 bases. This CDR3 has 14 residues. Losses at the gene ends were 4 bases for V and 1 base for J; bases not matched to a gene: 5. In germline, CDR1 is SGHRS, CDR2 YFSETQ. CDR3: CASSVRDRSYEQYF. The CDR3, as DNA: TGCGCCAGCAGCGTCCGGGACAGATCCTACGAGCAGTACTTC.

The DNA for the CDR3 is TGTGCCAGCAGTTACTCGAATGGAGGGGCCACTGAAGCTTTCTTT. It is translated as CASSYSNGGATEAFF. The chain is built from TRBV6-5 and TRBJ1-1, with a possible D match to TRBD1 (5 bases). Germline V gene lookup returns CDR1 MNHEY and CDR2 SVGAGI. V was shortened by 0 bases and J by 4 bases, with 12 bases between the two germline ends. There are 15 residues in the CDR3.

This chain's CDR3 is CSVREGGETQYF. CDR3 bases: TGCAGCGTGAGGGAGGGGGGAGAGACCCAGTACTTC. This chain joins TRBV29-1 and TRBJ2-5, with D maybe TRBD2 (7 bases). The CDR3 length is 12 residues. CDR1 and CDR2 from the germline V gene are SQVTM and ANQGSEA. The V and J ends lost 6 bases and 4 bases respectively, with 12 bases between them.

This chain joins TRBV28 and TRBJ1-5; TRBD1 matches 8 bases. Germline V gene lookup returns CDR1 MDHEN and CDR2 SYDVKM. CDR3 length equals 15 residues. With 7 bases clipped from V and 9 bases from J, the junction kept 14 bases outside the gene matches. CDR3 loop: CASIKGQVGERPQHF. CDR3 DNA sequence: TGTGCCAGCATTAAGGGACAGGTTGGGGAGCGGCCCCAGCATTTT.

The chain uses TRBV6-5 and TRBJ1-2; D may be TRBD1 (5 bases). Deletions cut 6 bases from V and 0 bases from J, with 11 bases between. This CDR3 comprises 14 residues. In germline, CDR1 is MNHEY, CDR2 SVGAGI. The CDR3 region is CASRQGITNYGYTF. CDR3 DNA: TGTGCCAGCAGGCAGGGAATTACTAACTATGGCTACACCTTC.

This chain uses TRBV6-5 with TRBJ1-1; D perhaps matches TRBD1 (5 bases). CDR3 length: 13 amino acids. Trimming shortened V by 6 bases and J by 1 base, and 9 bases separated the two germline ends. Germline CDR1 reads MNHEY; CDR2 reads SVGAGI. The DNA for the CDR3 is TGTGCCAGCAGACTCACAGGGAACACTGAAGCTTTCTTT. The encoded protein is CASRLTGNTEAFF.

The J gene is TRBJ1-1, the V gene TRBV28; 9 nucleotides match TRBD1. CDR1 and CDR2 from the germline V gene are MDHEN and SYDVKM. V shed 5 bases and J 8 bases; nucleotides not matched to a gene: 12. The CDR3 totals 15 residues. The CDR3 protein is CASSQAGTGSVEAFF. For the CDR3, the DNA is TGTGCCAGCAGTCAAGCAGGGACAGGGAGCGTCGAAGCTTTCTTT.

The chain joins TRBV19 to TRBJ2-5; 10 bases are shared with TRBD2. The CDR3 has 19 residues. The J segment lost 0 bases and the V segment lost 6 bases, leaving 16 bases of the junction unmatched. Per germline, CDR1 LNHDA and CDR2 SQIVND (reference sequence). The CDR3 loop reads CASSILGTSDPLYQETQYF. The DNA of the CDR3 is TGTGCCAGTAGCATATTGGGGACTAGCGATCCATTGTACCAAGAGACCCAGTACTTC. The full variable domain, rest sourced from reference TRBV19 and TRBJ2-5, is DGGITQSPKYLFRKEGQNVTLSCEQNLNHDAMYWYRQDPGQGLRLIYYSQIVNDFQKGDIAEGYSVSREKKESFPLTVTSAQKNPTAFYLCASSILGTSDPLYQETQYFGPGTRLLVL.

On this clone: An end of the junction does not agree with germline; a read error may underlie this. The V call is TRBV7-7, the J call TRBJ2-3; 7 positions match TRBD1. Germline V gene sequence: CDR1 SSHAT, CDR2 FNYEAQ (reference sequence). The length of the CDR3 is 12 residues. The CDR3 coding sequence is TGTGCTAGCAGTCCAGACAGGGTTACGCAGTATTTT. It codes for CASSPDRVTQYF. The full variable domain, completed using reference TRBV7-7 and TRBJ2-3, is GAGVSQSPRYKVTKRGQDVTLRCDPISSHATLYWYQQALGQGPEFLTYFNYEAQPDKSGLPSDRFSAERPEGSISTLTIQRTEQRDSAMYRCASSPDRVTQYFGPGTRLTVL.

CDR3 coding DNA: TGTGCCAGCAGTCGCGAACGCGTGAATGAGCAGTTCTTC. Its protein is CASSRERVNEQFF. The V call is TRBV4-2, the J call TRBJ2-1; no clear D. The CDR3 is 13 residues long. With 6 bases removed from V and 7 bases from J, the gap between germline ends came to 13 bases. The V gene's germline CDR1 is LGHNA and CDR2 YNFKEQ.

V is TRBV19 and J is TRBJ2-2; possible D gene TRBD2, 6 bases. V was trimmed by 6 bases and J by 3 bases, leaving 11 bases between them. The germline V gene has CDR1 LNHDA and CDR2 SQIVND (reference sequence). The CDR3 loop spans 14 amino acids. Here the CDR3 reads CASSSGVHTGELFF. The CDR3 coding sequence is TGTGCCAGTAGCTCGGGGGTTCACACCGGGGAGCTGTTTTTT.